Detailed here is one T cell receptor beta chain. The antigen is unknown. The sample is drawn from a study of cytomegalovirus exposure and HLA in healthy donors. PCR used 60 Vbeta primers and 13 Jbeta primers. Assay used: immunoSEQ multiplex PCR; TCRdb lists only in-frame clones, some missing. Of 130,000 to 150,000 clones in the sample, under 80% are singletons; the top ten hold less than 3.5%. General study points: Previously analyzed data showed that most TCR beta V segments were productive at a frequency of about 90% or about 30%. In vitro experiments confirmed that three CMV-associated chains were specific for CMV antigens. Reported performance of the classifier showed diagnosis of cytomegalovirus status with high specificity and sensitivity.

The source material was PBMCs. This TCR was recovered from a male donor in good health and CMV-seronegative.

The CDR3 bases are TGTGCCAGCATCCGAACAGGGGGCGAGACTGAAGCTTTCTTT. Encoded protein: CASIRTGGETEAFF. V and J are TRBV7-9 and TRBJ1-1; 9 bases are a match to TRBD1. The V gene end was trimmed by 7 bases and the J gene end by 5 bases; junction bases not matched to a gene: 8. This CDR3 contains 14 residues. Germline assignment: CDR1 SEHNR and CDR2 FQNEAQ (reference sequence). The full variable domain, completed using reference TRBV7-9 and TRBJ1-1, is DTGVSQNPRHKITKRGQNVTFRCDPISEHNRLYWYRQTLGQGPEFLTYFQNEAQLEKSRLLSDRFSAERPKGSFSTLEIQRTEQGDSAMYLCASIRTGGETEAFFGQGTRLTVV.